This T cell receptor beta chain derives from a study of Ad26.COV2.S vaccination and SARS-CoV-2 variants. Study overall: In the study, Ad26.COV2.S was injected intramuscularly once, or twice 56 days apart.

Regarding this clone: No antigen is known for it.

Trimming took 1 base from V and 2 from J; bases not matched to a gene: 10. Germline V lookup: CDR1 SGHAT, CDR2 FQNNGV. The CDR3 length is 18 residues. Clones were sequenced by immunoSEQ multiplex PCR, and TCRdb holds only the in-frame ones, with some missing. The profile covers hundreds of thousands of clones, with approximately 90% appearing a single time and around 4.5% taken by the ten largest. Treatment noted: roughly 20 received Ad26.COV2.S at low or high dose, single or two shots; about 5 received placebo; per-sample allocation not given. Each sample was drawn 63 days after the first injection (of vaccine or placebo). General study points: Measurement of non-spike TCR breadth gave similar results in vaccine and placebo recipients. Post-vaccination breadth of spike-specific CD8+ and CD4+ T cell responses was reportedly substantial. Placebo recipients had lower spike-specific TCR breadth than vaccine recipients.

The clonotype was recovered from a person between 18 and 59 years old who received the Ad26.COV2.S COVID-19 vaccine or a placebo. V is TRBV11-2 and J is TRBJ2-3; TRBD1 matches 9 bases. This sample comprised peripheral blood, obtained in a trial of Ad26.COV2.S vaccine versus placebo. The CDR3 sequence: CASSLVGFGTGNTDTQYF. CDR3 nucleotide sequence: TGTGCCAGCAGCTTAGTGGGTTTCGGGACAGGGAACACAGATACGCAGTATTTT.